Below, one T cell receptor (beta chain) is given with its context. Its binding antigen is unknown. No base-level quality is on record; no much larger clone is a single base apart. The 39 donors, aged roughly 6 to 95 years, were systemically healthy Caucasian individuals from Russia. Ten milliliters of peripheral blood were drawn from each donor into EDTA-treated Vacutainer tubes. Ficoll-Paque density-gradient centrifugation was used to isolate PBMCs, with at least 7 million obtained per sample. Total RNA was extracted from PBMCs with Trizol reagent, with at least 5 micrograms obtained per sample. For every donor, flow cytometry on a PBMC aliquot measured the percentage of naive CD45RAhigh/CD27high T cells. The data were obtained in a study of blood T cells in healthy people across ages (dated by TCRdb to the mid-2010s). Regarding the complete study: In model experiments, roughly one uniquely barcoded TCR beta cDNA molecule per two T cells was captured by template switching. The study measured age-related changes in TCR beta repertoire diversity using deep sequencing normalized with unique cDNA molecular identifiers. Donors were grouped into four age groups: young (average approximately 16 years), middle-aged (over 35), aged (approximately 58) and long-lived (82). Donors of different ages were randomly distributed across sequencing lanes to avoid experimental bias. The study analyzed two additional independent replicas of 1 million unique cDNA reads from the same blood draw for two donors, one aged 18 to 29 and one aged 80 or older. Overall study outcomes, separate from this receptor: The long-lived group showed more naive CD4+ T cells, fewer expanded clones and increased TCR diversity than the aged group, suggesting age selection. Because profiling used bulk unsorted PBMCs, naive and antigen-experienced compartments could not be compared conclusively. Observed TCR beta diversity per million T cells fell roughly linearly with age, and a significant reduction was already apparent by age around 40. Estimates of total diversity from one million sequenced T cells were regarded as lower bounds and underestimates. Because donor CMV infection status was unknown, age-related changes in expanded clonotypes were potentially confounded. The percentage of naive T cells measured by flow cytometry correlated strongly with observed TCR beta diversity.

Looking up the germline V gene (reference sequence) yields CDR1 DFQATT and CDR2 SNEGSKA. At the junction V is shortened by 0 bases and J by 4 bases; bases outside the gene matches: 9. The CDR3 runs 15 residues from the cysteine to the phenylalanine. CDR3 DNA only is kept here, 45 bases in frame from base 1. Library preparation employed 5' RACE. This sample was sequenced with an Illumina HiSeq 2500. A second PCR of about 7 to 12 cycles was run with a J-beta primer mix and a sample-barcoded 5' primer. A template-switch 5' adaptor carrying 12 random nucleotides introduced a unique molecular identifier onto each TCR beta cDNA molecule. Each sample yielded at least 3 million CDR3-containing paired-end reads. The Mint cDNA synthesis kit, primed by a TRBC-specific oligonucleotide, was used to synthesize first-strand cDNA from all RNA. Following uracil-DNA glycosylase treatment, a first 18-cycle PCR with universal primers M1SS and BC2_uni_R was performed on all cDNA. In the source study's methods: For normalization, 1 million high-quality reads, each with a distinct molecular identifier, were randomly selected from each sample. Instead of being binned into consensus sequences, reads that shared molecular identifiers were thrown out. MiTCR, with a Q25 quality threshold and the strictest error-elimination algorithm, was used for CDR3 identification, clonotype clustering and error correction. Lower-bound total TCR beta diversity was estimated with a nonparametric unseen species model using Euler transformation. In TCRdb, the public reads were trimmed at Q25 with fastp and aligned with MiXCR, with productive beta chains retained. Each CDR3 protein gets just one entry, which takes the most common genes and DNA from the rows behind it. In this record, the V and J calls reflect TCRdb's handling and not the investigators' own analysis. For this sample the table gives hundreds of thousands of distinct CDR3 sequences, of which about 37% were detected only once. The ten top clones hold over 10% of the sample.

The chain links TRBV20-1 with TRBJ2-7; the junction holds 7 bases that match TRBD1. Sequencing was done on a sample of blood. This clonotype originated in a man between 18 and 29 years old in good health. The bases are TGCAGTGCTAGAGATGACAACAGGGGAGTATACGAGCAGTACTTC. Its translation reads: CSARDDNRGVYEQYF.